The 17 T cell receptor beta chains below come from one sample, sequenced in a study of blood T cell repertoires in COVID-19. Assay: immunoSEQ multiplex PCR; the TCRdb copy retains only in-frame clones and omits some. The profile shows about 190,000 clones, about 88% of them singletons. Sequencing was done on a sample of peripheral blood. The receptors come from a woman between 40 and 50 years old who had recovered from COVID-19.

The rearrangement uses TRBV30 and TRBJ2-7, with 7 bases fitting TRBD2. The germline CDR1 and CDR2 sequences are GTSNPN and SVGIG (reference sequence). The CDR3 covers 13 residues. With 1 base clipped from V and 5 bases from J, the junction kept 5 bases outside the gene matches. The CDR3 protein is CAWSGAGAHEQYF. The CDR3 bases are TGTGCCTGGAGTGGGGCGGGAGCCCACGAGCAGTACTTC.

The gene calls are TRBV5-1 and TRBJ2-7, with D unresolved. CDR3 size: 15 residues. The germline V gene encodes CDR1 SGHRS and CDR2 YFSETQ. Between the trimmed V and J ends, which lost 0 bases and 2 bases, there was a span of 12 bases. CDR3 DNA: TGCGCCAGCAGCTTGGAAGCAAGCGAGACCTACGAGCAGTACTTC. This codes for CASSLEASETYEQYF.

The chain carries TRBV9 and TRBJ1-1; perhaps TRBD1 as D (5 bases). Per germline, CDR1 SGDLS and CDR2 YYNGEE. The CDR3 runs to 15 residues. V lost 4 bases, J lost 1 base, and 14 bases lay in between. The CDR3 DNA reads as TGTGCCAGCAGCCCCCGGGGGGGGAGGAACACTGAAGCTTTCTTT. Amino acid sequence: CASSPRGGRNTEAFF.

The rearrangement links TRBV24-1 to TRBJ2-1; no clear D gene. Trimming took off 1 base at V and 9 bases at J, with 9 bases between the two ends. Per the germline V gene, CDR1 is KGHDR and CDR2 is SFDVKD. CDR3 size: 13 residues. In nucleotides, the CDR3 is TGTGCCACCAGTGATTTTTCAGCGCCTGAGCAGTTCTTC. Its translation is CATSDFSAPEQFF.

The chain employs TRBV19 and TRBJ1-1; D uncertain. The CDR3 is made up of 14 amino acids. Germline values: CDR1 LNHDA, CDR2 SQIVND (reference sequence). Between the trimmed V and J ends, which lost 3 bases and 4 bases, there was a span of 12 bases. The CDR3 protein is CASSIGRGVTEAFF. As DNA, the CDR3 is TGTGCCAGTAGTATCGGGCGGGGTGTCACTGAAGCTTTCTTT. Full variable domain (missing parts from reference TRBV19 and TRBJ1-1): DGGITQSPKYLFRKEGQNVTLSCEQNLNHDAMYWYRQDPGQGLRLIYYSQIVNDFQKGDIAEGYSVSREKKESFPLTVTSAQKNPTAFYLCASSIGRGVTEAFFGQGTRLTVV.

The chain employs TRBV7-9 and TRBJ1-2; possible D gene TRBD1, 6 bases. Germline assignment: CDR1 SEHNR and CDR2 FQNEAQ (reference sequence). There are 13 residues in the CDR3. V was cut by 1 base and J by 9 bases, with 12 bases left in between. The CDR3 is CASSLDVGTSYTF. CDR3 sequence (DNA): TGTGCCAGCAGCTTAGATGTAGGGACAAGCTACACCTTC.

The chain combines TRBV18 with TRBJ2-3; D might be TRBD2 (6 bases). Trimming removed 4 bases from V and 2 bases from J, with 13 bases in between. This CDR3 has 15 residues. Germline CDR1 KGHSH, CDR2 LQKENI. For the CDR3, the DNA is TGTGCCAGCTCACTCGCGGCGGGGTTCACAGATACGCAGTATTTT. Protein: CASSLAAGFTDTQYF.

The CDR3 protein is CASSTPTGSVYGYTF. The CDR3, as DNA: TGTGCCAGTAGTACTCCGACAGGGTCCGTTTATGGCTACACCTTC. The chain joins TRBV19 to TRBJ1-2, with 7 bases lining up with TRBD1. The CDR3 length is 15 residues. The germline CDR1 and CDR2 sequences are LNHDA and SQIVND (reference sequence). J gave up 5 bases and V 4 bases, and 10 bases lay outside the gene matches.

The V call is TRBV4-2, the J call TRBJ1-5, with no clear D. The ends were cut back, 1 base at V and 3 bases at J, with 10 bases in the middle. Germline V gene sequence: CDR1 LGHNA, CDR2 YNFKEQ. The CDR3 is 15 amino acids. In DNA, the CDR3 is TGTGCCAGCAGCCAAGCCAGGCTGAACAATCAGCCCCAGCATTTT. This gives the protein CASSQARLNNQPQHF.

In its sample, this clone was seen a few times. The V and J genes are TRBV27 and TRBJ2-7; 8 bases match TRBD1. Trimming removed 2 bases from V and 7 bases from J; junction bases left unmatched: 7. Germline CDR1 MNHEY, CDR2 SMNVEV (reference sequence). The CDR3 contains 14 residues. CDR3 loop: CASSLDRGLREQYF. In DNA form, the CDR3 reads TGTGCCAGCAGTTTAGACAGGGGTCTTCGGGAGCAGTACTTC.

This chain uses TRBV7-8 with TRBJ2-7; 7 bases align to TRBD1. CDR3 length equals 14 residues. With 5 bases clipped from V and 2 bases from J, the junction kept 6 bases outside the gene matches. Germline values: CDR1 SGHVS, CDR2 FQNEAQ. The CDR3 loop is CASSLRDSAYEQYF. DNA of the CDR3: TGTGCCAGCAGCCTCAGGGACAGCGCCTACGAGCAGTACTTC.

The J gene is TRBJ1-1, the V gene TRBV18; D remains unclear. Germline loops: CDR1 KGHSH, CDR2 LQKENI. V lost 6 bases, J lost 2 bases, and 13 bases lay in between. The CDR3 length is 14 residues. CDR3 DNA sequence: TGTGCCAGCTCTCTGGACGGGGAAAACACTGAAGCTTTCTTT. Its protein product is CASSLDGENTEAFF.

This chain links TRBV7-9 with TRBJ2-7; TRBD1 agrees at 10 bases. The germline V gene has CDR1 SEHNR and CDR2 FQNEAQ (reference sequence). This CDR3 has 15 residues. After removal of 3 bases from V and 3 bases from J, the junction contained 5 bases not matched to a gene. CDR3: CASSFRDRGYYEQYF. CDR3 nucleotides: TGTGCCAGCAGCTTCCGGGACAGGGGCTACTACGAGCAGTACTTC.

This clone has only a few counts. The chain has TRBV11-2 and TRBJ2-7, with D possibly matching TRBD1 (6 bases). This CDR3 is built from 14 residues. Germline V gene lookup returns CDR1 SGHAT and CDR2 FQNNGV. V lost 6 bases and J 1 base, leaving 13 bases between the germline ends. This chain's CDR3 is CASRPWTASYEQYF. The CDR3, as DNA: TGTGCCAGCAGGCCCTGGACAGCTTCCTACGAGCAGTACTTC.

This chain connects TRBV18 to TRBJ2-1; no reliable D call. The CDR3 has 16 residues. V lost 1 base and J lost 0, with 10 bases in between. Germline CDR1 is KGHSH and CDR2 is LQKENI. The CDR3 loop reads CASSPLRGYSYNEQFF. For the CDR3, the DNA is TGTGCCAGCTCACCACTCCGCGGATACTCCTACAATGAGCAGTTCTTC.

The V gene is TRBV10-3, the J gene TRBJ2-3; 9 bases are shared with TRBD2. The ends lost 2 bases at V and 4 bases at J; junction bases unmatched: 1. Germline loops: CDR1 ENHRY, CDR2 SYGVKD. This CDR3 has 14 amino acids. CDR3 sequence (DNA): TGTGCCATCAGTGAGGTAGCGGGAGCAGATACGCAGTATTTT. Encoded protein: CAISEVAGADTQYF.

V gene TRBV3-1 (or the pseudogene TRBV3-2) combines with J gene TRBJ1-2; unclear D gene. The CDR3 length is 15 residues. Per the germline V gene, CDR1 is LGHDT and CDR2 is YNNKEL (reference sequence). V was clipped by 1 base and J by 5 bases, with 14 bases between them. The CDR3 reads CASSQVSLLRYGYTF. CDR3 in DNA: TGTGCCAGCAGCCAAGTGTCTCTACTTCGGTATGGCTACACCTTC.